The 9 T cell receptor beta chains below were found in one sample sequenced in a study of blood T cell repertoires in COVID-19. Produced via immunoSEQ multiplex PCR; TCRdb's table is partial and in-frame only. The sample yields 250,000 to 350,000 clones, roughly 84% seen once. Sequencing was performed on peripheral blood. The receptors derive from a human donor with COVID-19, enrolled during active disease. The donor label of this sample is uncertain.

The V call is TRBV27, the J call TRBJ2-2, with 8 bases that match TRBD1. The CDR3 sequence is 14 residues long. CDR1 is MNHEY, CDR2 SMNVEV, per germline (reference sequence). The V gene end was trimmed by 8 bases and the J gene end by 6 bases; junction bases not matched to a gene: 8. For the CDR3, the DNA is TGTGCCAGCGGACGACAGGGGATCGCCGGGGAGCTGTTTTTT. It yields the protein CASGRQGIAGELFF.

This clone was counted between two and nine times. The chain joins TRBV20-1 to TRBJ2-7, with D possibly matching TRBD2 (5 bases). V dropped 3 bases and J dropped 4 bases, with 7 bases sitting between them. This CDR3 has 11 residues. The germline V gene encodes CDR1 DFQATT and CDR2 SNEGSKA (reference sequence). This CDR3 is CSASREYEQYF. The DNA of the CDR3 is TGCAGTGCTAGTAGGGAGTACGAGCAGTACTTC.

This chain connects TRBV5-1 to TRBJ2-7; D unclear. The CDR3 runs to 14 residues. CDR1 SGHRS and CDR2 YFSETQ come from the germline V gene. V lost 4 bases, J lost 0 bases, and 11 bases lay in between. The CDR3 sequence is CASSPPESSYEQYF. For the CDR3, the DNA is TGCGCCAGCAGCCCGCCGGAGAGCTCCTACGAGCAGTACTTC.

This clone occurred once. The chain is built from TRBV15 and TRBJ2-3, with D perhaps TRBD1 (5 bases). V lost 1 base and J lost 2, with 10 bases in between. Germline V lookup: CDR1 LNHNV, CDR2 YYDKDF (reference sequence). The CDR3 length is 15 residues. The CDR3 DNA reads TGTGCCACCAGCAGAGCGCCAGGGATCACAGATACGCAGTATTTT. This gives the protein CATSRAPGITDTQYF. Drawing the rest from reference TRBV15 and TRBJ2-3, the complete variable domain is DAMVIQNPRYQVTQFGKPVTLSCSQTLNHNVMYWYQQKSSQAPKLLFHYYDKDFNNEADTPDNFQSRRPNTSFCFLDIRSPGLGDTAMYLCATSRAPGITDTQYFGPGTRLTVL.

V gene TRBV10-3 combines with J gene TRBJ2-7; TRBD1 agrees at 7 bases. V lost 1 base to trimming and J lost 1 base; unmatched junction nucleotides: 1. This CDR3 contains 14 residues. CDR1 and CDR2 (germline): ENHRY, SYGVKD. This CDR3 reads CAISELQGSYEQYF. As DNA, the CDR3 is TGTGCCATCAGTGAGTTACAGGGGTCCTACGAGCAGTACTTC.

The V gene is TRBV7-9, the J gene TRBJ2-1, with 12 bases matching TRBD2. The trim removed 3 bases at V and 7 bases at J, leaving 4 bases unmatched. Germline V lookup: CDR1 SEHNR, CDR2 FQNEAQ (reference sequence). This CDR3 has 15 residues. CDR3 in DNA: TGTGCCAGCAGCTTTCGCACTAGCGGGAGGAATGAGCAGTTCTTC. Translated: CASSFRTSGRNEQFF.

The DNA for the CDR3 is TGTGCCAGCAGCCGCTTAGGCGGGAGACTGGATACGCAGTATTTT. It specifies CASSRLGGRLDTQYF. V and J are TRBV6-2 or TRBV6-3 and TRBJ2-3, with 7 positions matching TRBD2. Germline-derived CDR1 and CDR2 are MNHEY and SVGEGT. V was pared by 6 bases and J by 6 bases, with 12 bases of the junction left unmatched. This CDR3 has 15 residues.

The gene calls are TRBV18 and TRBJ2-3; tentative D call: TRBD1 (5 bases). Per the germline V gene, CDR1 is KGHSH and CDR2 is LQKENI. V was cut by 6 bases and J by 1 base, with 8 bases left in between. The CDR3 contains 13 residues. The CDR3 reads CASSEGGTDTQYF. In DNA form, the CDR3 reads TGTGCCAGCTCCGAAGGGGGCACAGATACGCAGTATTTT.

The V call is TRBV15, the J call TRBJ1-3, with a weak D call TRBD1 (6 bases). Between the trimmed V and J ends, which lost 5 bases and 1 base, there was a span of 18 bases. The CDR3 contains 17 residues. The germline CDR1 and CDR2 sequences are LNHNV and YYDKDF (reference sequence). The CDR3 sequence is CATSAPLNRASGNTIYF. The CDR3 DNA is TGTGCCACCAGCGCCCCTCTGAACAGGGCTTCTGGAAACACCATATATTTT.